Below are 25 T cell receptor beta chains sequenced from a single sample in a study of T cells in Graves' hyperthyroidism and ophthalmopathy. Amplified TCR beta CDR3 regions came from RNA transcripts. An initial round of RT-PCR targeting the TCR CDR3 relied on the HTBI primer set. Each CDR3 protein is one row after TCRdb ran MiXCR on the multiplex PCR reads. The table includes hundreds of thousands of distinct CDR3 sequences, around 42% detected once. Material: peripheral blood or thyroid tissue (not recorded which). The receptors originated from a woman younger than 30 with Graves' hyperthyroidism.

The DNA for the CDR3 is TGCAGTGCTAGATGGGACCCCACAGATACGCAGTATTTT. Translation: CSARWDPTDTQYF. The chain combines TRBV20-1 with TRBJ2-3; D could derive from TRBD1 or TRBD2 (5 bases each). Germline V gene lookup returns CDR1 DFQATT and CDR2 SNEGSKA (reference sequence). Trimming removed 2 bases from V and 2 bases from J, with 8 bases in between. The CDR3 spans 13 residues.

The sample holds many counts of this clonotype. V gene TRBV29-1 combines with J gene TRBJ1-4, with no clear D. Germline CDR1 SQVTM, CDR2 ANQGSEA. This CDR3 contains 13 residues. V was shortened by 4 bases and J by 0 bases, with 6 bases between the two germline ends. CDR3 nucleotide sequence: TGCAGCGTTGTAAAGTCAACTAATGAAAAACTGTTTTTT. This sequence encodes CSVVKSTNEKLFF.

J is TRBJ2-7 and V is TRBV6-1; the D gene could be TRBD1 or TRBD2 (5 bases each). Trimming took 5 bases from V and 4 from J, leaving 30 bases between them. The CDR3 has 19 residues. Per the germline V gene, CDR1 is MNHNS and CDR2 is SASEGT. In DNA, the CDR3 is TGTGCCAGCAGTCCAGGCCTAGTACCGGGGCAGGCGTCGCCGTACGAGCAGTACTTC. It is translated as CASSPGLVPGQASPYEQYF.

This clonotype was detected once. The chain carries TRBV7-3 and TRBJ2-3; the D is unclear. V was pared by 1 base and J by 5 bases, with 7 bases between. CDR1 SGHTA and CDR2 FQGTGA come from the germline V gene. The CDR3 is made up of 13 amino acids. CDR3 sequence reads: CASSLMVQDTQYF. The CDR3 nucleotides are TGTGCCAGCAGCTTAATGGTCCAAGATACGCAGTATTTT.

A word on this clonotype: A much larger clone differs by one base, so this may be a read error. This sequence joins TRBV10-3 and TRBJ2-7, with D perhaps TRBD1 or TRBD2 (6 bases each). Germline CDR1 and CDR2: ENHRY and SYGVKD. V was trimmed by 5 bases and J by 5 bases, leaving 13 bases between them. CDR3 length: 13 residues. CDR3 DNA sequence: TGTGCCATCAGTAGGGGGGCGGACGACGAGCAGTACTTC. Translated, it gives CAISRGADDEQYF.

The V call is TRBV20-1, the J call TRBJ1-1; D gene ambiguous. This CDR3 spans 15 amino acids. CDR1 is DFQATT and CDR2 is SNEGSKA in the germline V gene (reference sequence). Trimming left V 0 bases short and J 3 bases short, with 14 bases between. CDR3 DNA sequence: TGCAGTGCTAGAGATCCAACGGGCCGGTACACTGAAGCTTTCTTT. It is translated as CSARDPTGRYTEAFF.

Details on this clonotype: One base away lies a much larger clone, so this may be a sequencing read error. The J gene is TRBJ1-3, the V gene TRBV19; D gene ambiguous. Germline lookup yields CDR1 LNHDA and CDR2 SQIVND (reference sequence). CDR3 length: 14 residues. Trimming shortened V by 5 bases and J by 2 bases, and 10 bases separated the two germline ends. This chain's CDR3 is CASSFWTPGNTIYF. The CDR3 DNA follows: TGTGCCAGTAGTTTCTGGACTCCTGGAAACACCATATATTTT.

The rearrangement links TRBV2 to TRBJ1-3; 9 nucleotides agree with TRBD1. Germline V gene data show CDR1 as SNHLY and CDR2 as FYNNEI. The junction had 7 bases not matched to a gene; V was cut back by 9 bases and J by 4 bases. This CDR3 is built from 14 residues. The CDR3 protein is CARVDRGAGNTIYF. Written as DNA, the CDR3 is TGTGCCAGAGTGGACAGGGGCGCAGGAAACACCATATATTTT. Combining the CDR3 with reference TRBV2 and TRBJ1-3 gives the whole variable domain EPEVTQTPSHQVTQMGQEVILRCVPISNHLYFYWYRQILGQKVEFLVSFYNNEISEKSEIFDDQFSVERPDGSNFTLKIRSTKLEDSAMYFCARVDRGAGNTIYFGEGSWLTVV.

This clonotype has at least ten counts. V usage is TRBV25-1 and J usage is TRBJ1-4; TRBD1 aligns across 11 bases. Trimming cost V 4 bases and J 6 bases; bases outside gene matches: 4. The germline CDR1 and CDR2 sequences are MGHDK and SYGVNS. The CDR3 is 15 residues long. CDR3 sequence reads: CASSARDRGDEKLFF. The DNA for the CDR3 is TGTGCCAGCAGTGCCCGGGACAGGGGGGATGAAAAACTGTTTTTT.

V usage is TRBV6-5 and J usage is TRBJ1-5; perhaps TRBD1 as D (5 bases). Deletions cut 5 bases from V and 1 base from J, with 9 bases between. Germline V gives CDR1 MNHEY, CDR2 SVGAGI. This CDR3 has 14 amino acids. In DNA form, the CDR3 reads TGTGCCAGCAGTCAACGGGACAGCAATCAGCCCCAGCATTTT. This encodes CASSQRDSNQPQHF.

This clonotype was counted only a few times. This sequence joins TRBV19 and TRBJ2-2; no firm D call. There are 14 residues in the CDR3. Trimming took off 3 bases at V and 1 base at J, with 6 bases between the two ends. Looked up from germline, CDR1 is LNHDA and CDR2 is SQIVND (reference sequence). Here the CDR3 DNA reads TGTGCCAGTAGTATTCGCAAGAACACCGGGGAGCTGTTTTTT. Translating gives CASSIRKNTGELFF.

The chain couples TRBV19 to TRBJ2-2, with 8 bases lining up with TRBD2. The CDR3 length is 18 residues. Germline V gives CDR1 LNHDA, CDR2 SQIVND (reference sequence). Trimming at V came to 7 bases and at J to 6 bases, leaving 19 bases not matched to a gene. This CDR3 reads CASNPQFYSGTRSGELFF. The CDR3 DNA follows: TGTGCCAGTAACCCACAATTCTACTCCGGGACTAGATCCGGGGAGCTGTTTTTT. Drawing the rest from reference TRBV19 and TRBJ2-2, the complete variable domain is DGGITQSPKYLFRKEGQNVTLSCEQNLNHDAMYWYRQDPGQGLRLIYYSQIVNDFQKGDIAEGYSVSREKKESFPLTVTSAQKNPTAFYLCASNPQFYSGTRSGELFFGEGSRLTVL.

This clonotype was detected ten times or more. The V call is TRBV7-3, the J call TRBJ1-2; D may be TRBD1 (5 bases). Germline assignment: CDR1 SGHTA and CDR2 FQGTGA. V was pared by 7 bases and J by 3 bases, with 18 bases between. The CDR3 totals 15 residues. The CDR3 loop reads CASKLTGDADYGYTF. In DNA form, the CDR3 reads TGTGCCAGCAAACTCACAGGCGATGCGGACTATGGCTACACCTTC.

The CDR3: CASRDQGVTNEKLFF. The CDR3 region has the DNA TGTGCCAGCAGGGACCAGGGGGTGACTAATGAAAAACTGTTTTTT. The V and J genes are TRBV2 and TRBJ1-4; the match to TRBD1 covers 7 bases. Germline loops: CDR1 SNHLY, CDR2 FYNNEI. V lost 6 bases, J lost 2 bases, and 6 bases stayed unmatched. There are 15 residues in the CDR3.

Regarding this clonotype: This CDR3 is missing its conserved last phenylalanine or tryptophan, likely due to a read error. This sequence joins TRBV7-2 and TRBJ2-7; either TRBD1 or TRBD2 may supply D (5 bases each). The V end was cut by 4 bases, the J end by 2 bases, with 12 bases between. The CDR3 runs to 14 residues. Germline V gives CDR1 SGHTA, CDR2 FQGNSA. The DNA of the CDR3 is TGTGCCAGCAGCTCTGGGGGTGTGACCTACGAGCAGTACCTC. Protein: CASSSGGVTYEQYL.

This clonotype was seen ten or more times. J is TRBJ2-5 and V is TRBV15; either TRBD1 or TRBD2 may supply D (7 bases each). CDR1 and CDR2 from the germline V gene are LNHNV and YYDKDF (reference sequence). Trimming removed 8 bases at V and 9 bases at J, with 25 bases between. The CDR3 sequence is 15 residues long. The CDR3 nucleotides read TGTGCCACCCGCGAAGGGTTGGTTCCAGGGGGGGCCCAGTACTTC. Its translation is CATREGLVPGGAQYF.

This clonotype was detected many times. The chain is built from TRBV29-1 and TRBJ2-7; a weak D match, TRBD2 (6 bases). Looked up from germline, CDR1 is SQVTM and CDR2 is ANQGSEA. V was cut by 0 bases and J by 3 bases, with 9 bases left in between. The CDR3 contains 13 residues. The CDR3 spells CSVEEEGLYEQYF. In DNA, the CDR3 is TGCAGCGTTGAAGAGGAGGGTCTCTACGAGCAGTACTTC.

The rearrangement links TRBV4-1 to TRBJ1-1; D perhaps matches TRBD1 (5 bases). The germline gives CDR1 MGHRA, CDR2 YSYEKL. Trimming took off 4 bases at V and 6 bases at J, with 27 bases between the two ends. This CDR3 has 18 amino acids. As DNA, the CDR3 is TGCGCCAGCAGCCTTGCGCAGGGTGGACGGCGTTTGATGCCTGAAGCTTTCTTT. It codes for CASSLAQGGRRLMPEAFF.

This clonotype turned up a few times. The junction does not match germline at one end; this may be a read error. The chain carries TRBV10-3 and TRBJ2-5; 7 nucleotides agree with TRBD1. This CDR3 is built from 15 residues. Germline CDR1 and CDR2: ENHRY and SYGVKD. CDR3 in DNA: TGTGCCAGCAGTAGTAACAGGGGCCAGCTTAGGACCCAGTACTTC. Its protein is CASSSNRGQLRTQYF.

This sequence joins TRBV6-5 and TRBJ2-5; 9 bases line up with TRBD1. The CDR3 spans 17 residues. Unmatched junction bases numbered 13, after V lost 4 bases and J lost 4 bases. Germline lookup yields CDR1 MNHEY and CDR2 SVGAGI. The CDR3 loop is CASSSFGTGTGRETQYF. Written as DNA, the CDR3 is TGTGCCAGCAGTTCGTTCGGAACCGGGACAGGGCGAGAGACCCAGTACTTC.

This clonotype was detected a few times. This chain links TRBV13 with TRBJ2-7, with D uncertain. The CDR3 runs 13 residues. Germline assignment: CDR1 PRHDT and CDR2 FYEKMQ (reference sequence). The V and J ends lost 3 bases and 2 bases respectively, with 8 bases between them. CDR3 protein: CASSLTLTYEQYF. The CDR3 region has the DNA TGTGCCAGCAGCTTGACTCTAACCTACGAGCAGTACTTC.

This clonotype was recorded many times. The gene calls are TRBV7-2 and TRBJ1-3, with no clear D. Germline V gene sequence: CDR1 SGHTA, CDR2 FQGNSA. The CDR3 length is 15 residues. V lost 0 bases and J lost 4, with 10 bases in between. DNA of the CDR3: TGTGCCAGCAGCTTAGCGGCGGGAGCGGGAAACACCATATATTTT. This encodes CASSLAAGAGNTIYF.

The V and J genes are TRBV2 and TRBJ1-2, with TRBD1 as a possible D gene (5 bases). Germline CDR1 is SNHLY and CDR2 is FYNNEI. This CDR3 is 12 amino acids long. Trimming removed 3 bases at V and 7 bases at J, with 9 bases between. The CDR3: CASSEGRFGYTF. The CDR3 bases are TGTGCCAGCAGTGAGGGGCGGTTTGGCTACACCTTC.

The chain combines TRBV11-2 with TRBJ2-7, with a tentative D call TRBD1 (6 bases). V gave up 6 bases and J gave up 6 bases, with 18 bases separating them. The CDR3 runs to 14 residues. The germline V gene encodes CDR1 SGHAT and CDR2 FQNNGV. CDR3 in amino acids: CASRGLQGPGEQYF. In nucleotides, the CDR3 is TGTGCCAGCAGGGGGTTGCAGGGGCCAGGCGAGCAGTACTTC.

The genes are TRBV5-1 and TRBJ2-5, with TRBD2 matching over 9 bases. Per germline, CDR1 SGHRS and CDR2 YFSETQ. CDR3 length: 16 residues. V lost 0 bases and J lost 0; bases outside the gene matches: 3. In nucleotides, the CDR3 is TGCGCCAGCAGCTTGGAGCCTAGCGGGAACCAAGAGACCCAGTACTTC. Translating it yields CASSLEPSGNQETQYF.